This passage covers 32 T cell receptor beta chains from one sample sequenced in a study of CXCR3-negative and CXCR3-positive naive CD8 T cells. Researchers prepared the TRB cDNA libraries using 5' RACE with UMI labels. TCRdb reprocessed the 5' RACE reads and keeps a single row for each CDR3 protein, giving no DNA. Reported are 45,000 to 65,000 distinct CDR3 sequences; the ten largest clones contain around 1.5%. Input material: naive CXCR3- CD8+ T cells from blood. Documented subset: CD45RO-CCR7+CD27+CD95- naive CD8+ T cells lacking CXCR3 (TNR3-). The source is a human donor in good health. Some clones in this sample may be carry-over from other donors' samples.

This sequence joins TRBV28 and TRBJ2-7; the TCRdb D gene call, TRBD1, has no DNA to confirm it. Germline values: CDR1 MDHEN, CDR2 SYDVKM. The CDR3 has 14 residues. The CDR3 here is CASRPTGSLYEQYF.

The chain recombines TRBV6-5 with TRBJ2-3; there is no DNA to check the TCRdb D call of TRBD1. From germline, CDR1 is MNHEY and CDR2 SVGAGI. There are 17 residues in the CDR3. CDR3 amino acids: CASSLLPQGGITDTQYF.

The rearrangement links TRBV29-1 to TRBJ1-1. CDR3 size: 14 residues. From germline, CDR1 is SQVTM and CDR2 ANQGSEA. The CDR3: CSANPGTADTEAFF.

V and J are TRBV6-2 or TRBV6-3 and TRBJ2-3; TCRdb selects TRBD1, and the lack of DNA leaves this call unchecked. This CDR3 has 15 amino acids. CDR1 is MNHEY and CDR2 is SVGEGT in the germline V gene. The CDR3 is CASTHLGAPADTQYF.

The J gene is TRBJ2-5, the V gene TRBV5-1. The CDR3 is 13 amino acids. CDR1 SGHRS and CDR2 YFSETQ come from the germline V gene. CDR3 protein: CASSFGIGETQYF.

CDR3 sequence reads: CASSLDRVEAFF. The V call is TRBV6-5, the J call TRBJ1-1; checking the TCRdb D call of TRBD1 is not possible without DNA. The CDR3 is made up of 12 amino acids. Germline lookup yields CDR1 MNHEY and CDR2 SVGAGI.

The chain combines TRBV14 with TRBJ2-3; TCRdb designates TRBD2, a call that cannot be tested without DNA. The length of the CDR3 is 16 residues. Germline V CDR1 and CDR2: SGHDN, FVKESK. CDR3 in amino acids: CASSQATSRFTDTQYF.

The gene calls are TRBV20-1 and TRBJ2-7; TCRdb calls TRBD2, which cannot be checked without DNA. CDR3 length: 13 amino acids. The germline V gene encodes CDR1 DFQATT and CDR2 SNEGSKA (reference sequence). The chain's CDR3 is CSARLAGTYEQYF.

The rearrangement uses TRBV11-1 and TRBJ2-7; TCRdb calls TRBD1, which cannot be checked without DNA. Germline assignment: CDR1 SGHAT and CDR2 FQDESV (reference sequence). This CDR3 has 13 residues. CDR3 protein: CASSEGSSYEQYF.

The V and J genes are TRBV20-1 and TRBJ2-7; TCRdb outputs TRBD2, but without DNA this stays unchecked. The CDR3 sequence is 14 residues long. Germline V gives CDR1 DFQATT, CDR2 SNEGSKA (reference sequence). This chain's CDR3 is CSATLYSGGSEQYF.

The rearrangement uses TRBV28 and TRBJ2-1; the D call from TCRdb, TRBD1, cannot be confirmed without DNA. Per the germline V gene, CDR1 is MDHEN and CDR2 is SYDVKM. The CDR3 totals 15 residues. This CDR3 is CASSFWDRPYNEQFF.

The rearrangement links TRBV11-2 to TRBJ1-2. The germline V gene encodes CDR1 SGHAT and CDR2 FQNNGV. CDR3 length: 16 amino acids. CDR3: CASSPRGSRSNYGYTF.

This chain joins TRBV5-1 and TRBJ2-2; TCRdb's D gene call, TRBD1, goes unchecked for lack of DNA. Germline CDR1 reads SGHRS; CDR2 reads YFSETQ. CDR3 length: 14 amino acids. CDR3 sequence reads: CASRGESNTGELFF.

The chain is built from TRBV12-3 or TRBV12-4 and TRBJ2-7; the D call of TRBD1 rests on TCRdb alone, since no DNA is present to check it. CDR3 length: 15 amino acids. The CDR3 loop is CASSLGQGVPYEQYF.

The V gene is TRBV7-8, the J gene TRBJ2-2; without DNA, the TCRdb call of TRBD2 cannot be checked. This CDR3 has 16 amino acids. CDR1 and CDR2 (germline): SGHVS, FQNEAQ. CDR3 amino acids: CASSLSLAGGPGELFF.

CDR3 in amino acids: CASSYSVAGPLYNEQFF. The V call is TRBV6-2 or TRBV6-3, the J call TRBJ2-1; TCRdb selects TRBD1, and the lack of DNA leaves this call unchecked. Germline assignment: CDR1 MNHEY and CDR2 SVGEGT. The length of the CDR3 is 17 residues.

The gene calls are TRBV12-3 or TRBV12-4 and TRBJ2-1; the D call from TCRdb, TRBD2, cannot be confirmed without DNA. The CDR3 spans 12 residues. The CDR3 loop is CASSWETMPQFF.

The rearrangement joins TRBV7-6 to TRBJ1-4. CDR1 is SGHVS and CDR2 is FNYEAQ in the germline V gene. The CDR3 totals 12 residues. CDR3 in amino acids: CASSSVDEKLFF.

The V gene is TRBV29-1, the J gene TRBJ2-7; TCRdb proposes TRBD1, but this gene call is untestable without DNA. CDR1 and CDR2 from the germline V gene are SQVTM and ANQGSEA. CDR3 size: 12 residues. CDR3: CSVGGDSYEQYF.

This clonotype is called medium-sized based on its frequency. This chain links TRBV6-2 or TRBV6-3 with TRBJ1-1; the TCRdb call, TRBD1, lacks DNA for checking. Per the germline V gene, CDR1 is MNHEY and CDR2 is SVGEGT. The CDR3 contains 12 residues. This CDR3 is CASRPGDTEAFF.

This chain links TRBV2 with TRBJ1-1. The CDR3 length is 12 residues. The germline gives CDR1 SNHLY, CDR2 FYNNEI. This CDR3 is CGINWSLKGAFF.

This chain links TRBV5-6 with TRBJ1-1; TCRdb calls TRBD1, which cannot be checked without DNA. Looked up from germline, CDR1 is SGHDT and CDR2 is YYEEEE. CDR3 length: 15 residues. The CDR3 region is CASSSARQGYTEAFF.

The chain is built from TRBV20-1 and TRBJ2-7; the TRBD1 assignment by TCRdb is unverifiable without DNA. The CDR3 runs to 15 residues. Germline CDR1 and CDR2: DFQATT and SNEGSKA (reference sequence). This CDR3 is CSARPRGPGGYEQYF.

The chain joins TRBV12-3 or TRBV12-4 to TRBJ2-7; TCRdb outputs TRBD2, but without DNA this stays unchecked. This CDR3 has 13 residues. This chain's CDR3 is CASSFGLADEQYF.

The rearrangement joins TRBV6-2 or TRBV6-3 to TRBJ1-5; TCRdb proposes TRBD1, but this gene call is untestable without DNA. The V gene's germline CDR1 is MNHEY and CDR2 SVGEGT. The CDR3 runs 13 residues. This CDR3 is CASSTGGGQPQHF.

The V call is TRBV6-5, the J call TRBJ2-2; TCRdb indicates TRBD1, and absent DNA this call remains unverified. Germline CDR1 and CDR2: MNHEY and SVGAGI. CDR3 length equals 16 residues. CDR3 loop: CASSYSWDTNTGELFF.

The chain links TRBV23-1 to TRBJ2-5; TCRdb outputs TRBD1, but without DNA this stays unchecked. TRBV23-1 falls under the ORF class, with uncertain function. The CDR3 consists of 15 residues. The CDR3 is CASSHRGRERETQYF.

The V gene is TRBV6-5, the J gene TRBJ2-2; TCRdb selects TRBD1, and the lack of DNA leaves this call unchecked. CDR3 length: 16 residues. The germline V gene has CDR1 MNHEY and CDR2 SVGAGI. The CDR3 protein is CASSPGQGANTGELFF.

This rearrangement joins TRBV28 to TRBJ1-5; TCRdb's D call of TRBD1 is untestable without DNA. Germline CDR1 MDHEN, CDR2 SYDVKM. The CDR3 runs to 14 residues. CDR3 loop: CASSPQGLNQPQHF.

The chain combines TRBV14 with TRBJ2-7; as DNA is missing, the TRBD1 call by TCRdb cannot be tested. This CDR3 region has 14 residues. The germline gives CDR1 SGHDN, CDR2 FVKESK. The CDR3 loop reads CASSRRDTSLEQYF.

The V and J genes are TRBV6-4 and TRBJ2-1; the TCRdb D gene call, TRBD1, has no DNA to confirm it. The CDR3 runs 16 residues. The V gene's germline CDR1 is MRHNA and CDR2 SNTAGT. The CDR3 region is CASSPSSGTGSGEQFF.

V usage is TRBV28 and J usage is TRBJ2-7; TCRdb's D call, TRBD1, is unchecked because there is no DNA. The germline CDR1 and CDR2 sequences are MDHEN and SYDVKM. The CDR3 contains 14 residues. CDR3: CASSLRGNSYEQYF.